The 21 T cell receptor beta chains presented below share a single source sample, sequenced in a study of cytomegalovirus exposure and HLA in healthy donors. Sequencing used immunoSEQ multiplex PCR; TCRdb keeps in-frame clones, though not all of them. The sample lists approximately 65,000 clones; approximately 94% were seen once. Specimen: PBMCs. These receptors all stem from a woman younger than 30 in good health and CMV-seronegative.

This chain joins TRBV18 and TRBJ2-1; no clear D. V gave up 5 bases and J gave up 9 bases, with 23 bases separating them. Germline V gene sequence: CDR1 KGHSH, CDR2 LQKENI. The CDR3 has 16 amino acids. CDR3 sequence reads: CASSSGMGLFEGEQFF. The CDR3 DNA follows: TGTGCCAGCTCATCGGGTATGGGTCTATTCGAAGGTGAGCAGTTCTTC.

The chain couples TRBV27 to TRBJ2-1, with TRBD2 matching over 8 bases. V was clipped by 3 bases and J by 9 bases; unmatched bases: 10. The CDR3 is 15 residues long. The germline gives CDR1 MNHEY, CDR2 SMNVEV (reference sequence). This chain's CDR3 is CASSLGPGLASEQFF. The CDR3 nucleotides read TGTGCCAGCAGTTTGGGGCCAGGACTAGCAAGTGAGCAGTTCTTC.

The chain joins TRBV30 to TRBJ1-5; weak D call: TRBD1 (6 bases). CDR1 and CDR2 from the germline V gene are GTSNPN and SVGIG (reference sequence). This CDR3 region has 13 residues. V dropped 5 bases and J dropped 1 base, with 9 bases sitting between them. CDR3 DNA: TGTGCCTGGGCACAGGGAAGCAATCAGCCCCAGCATTTT. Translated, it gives CAWAQGSNQPQHF.

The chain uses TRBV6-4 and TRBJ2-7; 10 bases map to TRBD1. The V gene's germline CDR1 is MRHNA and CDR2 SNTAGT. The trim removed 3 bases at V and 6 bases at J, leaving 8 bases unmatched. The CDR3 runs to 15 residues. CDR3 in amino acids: CASSETGTGVREQYF. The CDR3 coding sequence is TGTGCCAGCAGTGAAACCGGGACAGGGGTCCGCGAGCAGTACTTC.

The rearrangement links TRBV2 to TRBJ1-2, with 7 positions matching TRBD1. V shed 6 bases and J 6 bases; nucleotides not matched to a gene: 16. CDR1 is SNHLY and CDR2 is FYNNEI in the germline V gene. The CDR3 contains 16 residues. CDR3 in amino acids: CASRPALGGGWDGYTF. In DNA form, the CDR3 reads TGTGCCAGCAGGCCCGCCCTAGGGGGCGGATGGGATGGCTACACCTTC.

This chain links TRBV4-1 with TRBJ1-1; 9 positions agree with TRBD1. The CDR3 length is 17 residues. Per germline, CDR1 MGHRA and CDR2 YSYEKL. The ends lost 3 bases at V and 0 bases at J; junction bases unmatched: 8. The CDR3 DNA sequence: TGCGCCAGCAGCCATCACGGGACAGGGCGGATGAACACTGAAGCTTTCTTT. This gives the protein CASSHHGTGRMNTEAFF.

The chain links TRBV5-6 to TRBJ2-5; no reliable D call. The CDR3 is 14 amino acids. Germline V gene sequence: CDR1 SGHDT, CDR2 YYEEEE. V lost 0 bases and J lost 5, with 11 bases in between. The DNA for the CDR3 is TGTGCCAGCAGCTTGGACCAGGTATCTGAGACCCAGTACTTC. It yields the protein CASSLDQVSETQYF. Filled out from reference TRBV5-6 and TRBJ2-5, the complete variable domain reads DAGVTQSPTHLIKTRGQQVTLRCSPKSGHDTVSWYQQALGQGPQFIFQYYEEEERQRGNFPDRFSGHQFPNYSSELNVNALLLGDSALYLCASSLDQVSETQYFGPGTRLLVL.

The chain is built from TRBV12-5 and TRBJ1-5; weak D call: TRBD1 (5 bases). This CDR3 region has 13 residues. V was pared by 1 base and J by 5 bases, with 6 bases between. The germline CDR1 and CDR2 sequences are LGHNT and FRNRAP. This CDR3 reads CASGLEGDQPQHF. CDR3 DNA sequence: TGTGCTAGTGGTTTGGAAGGGGATCAGCCCCAGCATTTT.

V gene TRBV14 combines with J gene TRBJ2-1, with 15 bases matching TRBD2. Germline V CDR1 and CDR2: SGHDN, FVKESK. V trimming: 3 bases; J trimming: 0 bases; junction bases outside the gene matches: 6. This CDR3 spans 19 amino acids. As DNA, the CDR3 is TGTGCCAGCAGCCATGGACTAGCGGGAGGGTCGAGCTCCTACAATGAGCAGTTCTTC. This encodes CASSHGLAGGSSSYNEQFF.

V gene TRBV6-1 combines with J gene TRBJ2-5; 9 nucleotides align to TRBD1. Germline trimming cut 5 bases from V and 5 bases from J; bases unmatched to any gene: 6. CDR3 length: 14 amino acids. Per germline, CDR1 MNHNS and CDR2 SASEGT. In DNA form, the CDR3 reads TGTGCCAGCAGTCCCGGGACAGGGTGGGAGACCCAGTACTTC. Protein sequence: CASSPGTGWETQYF.

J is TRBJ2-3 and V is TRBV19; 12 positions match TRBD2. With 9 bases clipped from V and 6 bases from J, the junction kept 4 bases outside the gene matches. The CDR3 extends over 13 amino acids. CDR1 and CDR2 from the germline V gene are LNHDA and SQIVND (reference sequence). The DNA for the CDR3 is TGTGCCAGCGGACTAGCGGGGCTTGATACGCAGTATTTT. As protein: CASGLAGLDTQYF.

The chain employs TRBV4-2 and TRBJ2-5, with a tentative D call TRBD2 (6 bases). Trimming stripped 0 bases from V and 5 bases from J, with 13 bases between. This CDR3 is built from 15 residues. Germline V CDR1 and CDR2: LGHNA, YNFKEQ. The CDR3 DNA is TGTGCCAGCAGCCAAGATGGACTACCGGAGGAGACCCAGTACTTC. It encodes CASSQDGLPEETQYF.

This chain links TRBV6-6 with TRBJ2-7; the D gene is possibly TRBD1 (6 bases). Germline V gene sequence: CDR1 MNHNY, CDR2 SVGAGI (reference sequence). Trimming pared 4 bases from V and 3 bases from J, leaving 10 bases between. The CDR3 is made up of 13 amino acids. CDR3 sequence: CASSSGQSYEQYF. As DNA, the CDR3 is TGTGCCAGCAGTTCCGGACAGAGCTACGAGCAGTACTTC.

CDR3 region: CASSQDQGALVDEQFF. The CDR3 bases are TGCGCCAGCAGCCAAGATCAGGGGGCGTTGGTCGATGAGCAGTTCTTC. The rearrangement uses TRBV4-3 and TRBJ2-1; 8 nucleotides match TRBD1. Germline V lookup: CDR1 LGHNA, CDR2 YSLEER. The CDR3 has 16 residues. V shed 0 bases, J shed 8 bases, and the junction held 9 bases outside the gene matches.

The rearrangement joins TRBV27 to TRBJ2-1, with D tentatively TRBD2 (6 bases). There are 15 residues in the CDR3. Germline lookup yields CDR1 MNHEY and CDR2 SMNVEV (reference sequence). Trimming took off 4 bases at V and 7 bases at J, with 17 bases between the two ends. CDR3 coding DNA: TGTGCCAGCAGTTCTATATTGACTAGTAGGAATGAGCAGTTCTTC. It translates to CASSSILTSRNEQFF.

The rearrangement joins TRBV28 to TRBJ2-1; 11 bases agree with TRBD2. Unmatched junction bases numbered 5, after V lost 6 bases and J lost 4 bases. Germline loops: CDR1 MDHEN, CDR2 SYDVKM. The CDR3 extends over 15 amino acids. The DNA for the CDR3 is TGTGCCAGCAGCACCCTAGCGGGAGGTTACAATGAGCAGTTCTTC. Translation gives CASSTLAGGYNEQFF.

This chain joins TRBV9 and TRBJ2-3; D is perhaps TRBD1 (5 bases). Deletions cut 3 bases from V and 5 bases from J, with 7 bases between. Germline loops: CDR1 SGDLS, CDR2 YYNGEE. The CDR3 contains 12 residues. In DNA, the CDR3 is TGTGCCAGCAGCGCAACAGGAGATACGCAGTATTTT. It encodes CASSATGDTQYF.

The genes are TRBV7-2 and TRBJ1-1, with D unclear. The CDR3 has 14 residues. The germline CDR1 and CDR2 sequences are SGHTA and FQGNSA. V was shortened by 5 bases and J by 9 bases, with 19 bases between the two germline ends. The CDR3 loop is CASSPFSGSGKAFF. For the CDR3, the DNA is TGTGCCAGCAGCCCCTTCTCGGGCAGCGGGAAAGCTTTCTTT.

The chain's CDR3 is CASKGDGASQPQHF. DNA for the CDR3: TGTGCCAGTAAGGGCGATGGGGCATCTCAGCCCCAGCATTTT. This chain links TRBV19 with TRBJ1-5, with a tentative D call TRBD1 (5 bases). Between the trimmed V and J ends, which lost 7 bases and 6 bases, there was a span of 16 bases. Germline V gene sequence: CDR1 LNHDA, CDR2 SQIVND (reference sequence). This CDR3 has 14 amino acids.

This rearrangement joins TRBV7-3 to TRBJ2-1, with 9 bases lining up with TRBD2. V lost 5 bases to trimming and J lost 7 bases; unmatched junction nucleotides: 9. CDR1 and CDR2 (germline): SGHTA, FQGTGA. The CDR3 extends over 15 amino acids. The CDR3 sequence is CASSPSERGANEQFF. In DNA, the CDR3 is TGTGCCAGCAGCCCAAGCGAGCGGGGGGCAAATGAGCAGTTCTTC.

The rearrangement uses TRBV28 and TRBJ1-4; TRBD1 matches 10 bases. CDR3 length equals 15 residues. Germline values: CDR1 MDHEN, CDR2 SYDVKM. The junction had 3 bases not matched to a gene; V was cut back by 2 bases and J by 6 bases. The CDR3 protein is CASSLGGTGDEKLFF. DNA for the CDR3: TGTGCCAGCAGTTTAGGCGGGACAGGGGATGAAAAACTGTTTTTT.